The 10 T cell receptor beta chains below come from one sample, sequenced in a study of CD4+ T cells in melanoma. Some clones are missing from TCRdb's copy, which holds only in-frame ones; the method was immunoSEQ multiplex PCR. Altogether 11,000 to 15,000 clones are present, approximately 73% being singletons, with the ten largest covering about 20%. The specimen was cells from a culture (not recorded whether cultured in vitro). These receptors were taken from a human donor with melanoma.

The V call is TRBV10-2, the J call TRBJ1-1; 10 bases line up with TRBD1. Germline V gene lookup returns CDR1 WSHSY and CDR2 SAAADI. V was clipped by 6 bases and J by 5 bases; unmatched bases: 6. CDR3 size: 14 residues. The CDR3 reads CASSRQGAGTEAFF. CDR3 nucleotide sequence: TGCGCCAGCAGCAGACAGGGGGCTGGGACTGAAGCTTTCTTT.

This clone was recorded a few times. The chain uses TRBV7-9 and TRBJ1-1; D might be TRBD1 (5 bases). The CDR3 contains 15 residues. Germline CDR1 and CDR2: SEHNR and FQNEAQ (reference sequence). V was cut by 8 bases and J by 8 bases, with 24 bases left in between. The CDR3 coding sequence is TGTGCCAGCGGGGGAGGGCGCCCTATTGTGGGGGAAGCTTTCTTT. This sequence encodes CASGGGRPIVGEAFF.

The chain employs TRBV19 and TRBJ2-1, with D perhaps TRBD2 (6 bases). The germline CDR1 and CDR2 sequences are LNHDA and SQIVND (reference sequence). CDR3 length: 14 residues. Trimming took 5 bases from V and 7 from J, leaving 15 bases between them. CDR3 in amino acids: CASSRAGQRNEQFF. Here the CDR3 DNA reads TGTGCCAGTAGTCGGGCGGGGCAGAGGAATGAGCAGTTCTTC.

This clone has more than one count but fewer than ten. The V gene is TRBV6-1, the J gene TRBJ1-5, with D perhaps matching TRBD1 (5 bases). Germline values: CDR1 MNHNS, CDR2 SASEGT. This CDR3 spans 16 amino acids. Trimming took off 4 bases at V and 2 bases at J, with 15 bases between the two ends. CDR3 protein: CASSVNWGGGNQPQHF. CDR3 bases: TGTGCCAGCAGTGTGAACTGGGGCGGTGGCAATCAGCCCCAGCATTTT.

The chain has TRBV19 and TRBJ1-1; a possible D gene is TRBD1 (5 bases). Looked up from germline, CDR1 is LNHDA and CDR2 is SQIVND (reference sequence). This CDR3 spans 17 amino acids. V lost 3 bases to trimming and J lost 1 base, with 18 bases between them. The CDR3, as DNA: TGTGCCAGTAGTATCACGACCCCCCTTGGGGCGAACACTGAAGCTTTCTTT. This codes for CASSITTPLGANTEAFF.

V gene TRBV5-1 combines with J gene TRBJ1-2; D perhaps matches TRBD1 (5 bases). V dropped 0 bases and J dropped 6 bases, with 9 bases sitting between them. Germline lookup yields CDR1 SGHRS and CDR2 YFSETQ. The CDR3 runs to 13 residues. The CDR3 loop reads CASSLGVRDGYTF. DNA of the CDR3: TGCGCCAGCAGCTTGGGAGTCAGGGATGGCTACACCTTC.

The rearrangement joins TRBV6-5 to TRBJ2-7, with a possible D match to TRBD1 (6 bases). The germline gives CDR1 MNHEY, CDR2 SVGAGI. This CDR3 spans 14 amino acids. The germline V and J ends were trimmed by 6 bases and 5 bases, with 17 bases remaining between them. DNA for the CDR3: TGTGCCAGCAGGTCCATCACAGGGAACCACGAGCAGTACTTC. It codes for CASRSITGNHEQYF.

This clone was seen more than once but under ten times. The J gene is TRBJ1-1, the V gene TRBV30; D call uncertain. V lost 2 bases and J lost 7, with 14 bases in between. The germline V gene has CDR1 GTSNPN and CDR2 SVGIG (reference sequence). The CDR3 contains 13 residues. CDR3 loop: CAWSSIREGEAFF. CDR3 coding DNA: TGTGCCTGGAGTTCTATCCGGGAAGGTGAAGCTTTCTTT.

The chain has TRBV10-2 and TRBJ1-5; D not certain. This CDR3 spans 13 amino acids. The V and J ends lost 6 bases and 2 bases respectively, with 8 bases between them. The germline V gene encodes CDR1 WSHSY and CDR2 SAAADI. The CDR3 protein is CASRVSRNQPQHF. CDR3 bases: TGCGCCAGCAGGGTATCTCGCAATCAGCCCCAGCATTTT.

CDR3 residues: CASSEAKRGVETQYF. The CDR3 coding sequence is TGTGCCAGCAGTGAAGCAAAGCGGGGGGTAGAGACCCAGTACTTC. The chain couples TRBV2 to TRBJ2-5; TRBD2 matches 9 bases. Germline V gene lookup returns CDR1 SNHLY and CDR2 FYNNEI. This CDR3 has 15 amino acids. V trimming: 0 bases; J trimming: 4 bases; junction bases outside the gene matches: 3.